This paragraph covers one TCR beta chain sequence. CDR3 length: 16 residues. Trimming took off 4 bases at V and 0 bases at J, with 13 bases between the two ends. Germline values: CDR1 MDHEN, CDR2 SYDVKM. Produced via immunoSEQ multiplex PCR; TCRdb's table is partial and in-frame only. This table has roughly 250,000 clones, about nine tenths appearing once. The record originates from a study of blood T cell repertoires in COVID-19. Across the study: The samples span acute and convalescent COVID-19 from the United States, Italy and Spain.

This receptor was identified in a woman between 40 and 55 years old with acute COVID-19. The V call is TRBV28, the J call TRBJ2-4; maybe TRBD1 (6 bases). Sequenced input: PBMCs or T cells enriched from blood (not recorded which). CDR3 region: CASSSQLTGAKNIQYF. In DNA form, the CDR3 reads TGTGCCAGCAGTTCCCAATTGACAGGAGCCAAAAACATTCAGTACTTC.